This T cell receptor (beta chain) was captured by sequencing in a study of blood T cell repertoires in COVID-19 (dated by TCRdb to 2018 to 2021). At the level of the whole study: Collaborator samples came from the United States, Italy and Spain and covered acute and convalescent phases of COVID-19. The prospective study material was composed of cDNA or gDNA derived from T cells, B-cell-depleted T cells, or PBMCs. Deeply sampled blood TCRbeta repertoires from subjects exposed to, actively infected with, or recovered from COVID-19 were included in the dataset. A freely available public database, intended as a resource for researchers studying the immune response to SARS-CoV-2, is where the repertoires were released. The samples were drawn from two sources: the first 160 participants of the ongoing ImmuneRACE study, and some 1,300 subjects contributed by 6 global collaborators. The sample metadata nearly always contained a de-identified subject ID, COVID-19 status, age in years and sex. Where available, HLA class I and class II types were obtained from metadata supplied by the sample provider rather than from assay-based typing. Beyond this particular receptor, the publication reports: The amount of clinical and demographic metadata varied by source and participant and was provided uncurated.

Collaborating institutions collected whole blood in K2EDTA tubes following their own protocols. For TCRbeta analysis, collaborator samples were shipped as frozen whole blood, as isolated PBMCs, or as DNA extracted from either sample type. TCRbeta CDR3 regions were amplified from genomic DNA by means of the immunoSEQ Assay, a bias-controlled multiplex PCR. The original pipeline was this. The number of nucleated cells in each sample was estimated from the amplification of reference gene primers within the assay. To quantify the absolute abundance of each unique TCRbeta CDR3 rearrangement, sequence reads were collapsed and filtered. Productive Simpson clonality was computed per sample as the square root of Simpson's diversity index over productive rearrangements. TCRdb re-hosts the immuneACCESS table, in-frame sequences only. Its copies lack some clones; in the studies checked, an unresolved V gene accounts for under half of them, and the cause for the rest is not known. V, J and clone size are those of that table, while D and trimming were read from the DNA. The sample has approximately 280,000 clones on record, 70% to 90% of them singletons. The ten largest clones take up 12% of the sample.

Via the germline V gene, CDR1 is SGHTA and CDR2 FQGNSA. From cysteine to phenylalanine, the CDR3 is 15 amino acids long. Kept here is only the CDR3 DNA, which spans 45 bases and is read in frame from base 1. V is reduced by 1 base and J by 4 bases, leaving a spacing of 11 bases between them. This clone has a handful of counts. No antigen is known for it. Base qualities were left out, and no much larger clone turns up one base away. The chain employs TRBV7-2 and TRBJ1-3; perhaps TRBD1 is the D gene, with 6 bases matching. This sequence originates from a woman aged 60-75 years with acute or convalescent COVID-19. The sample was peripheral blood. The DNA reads TGTGCCAGCAGCTTAGTGGGGGCCGAGGGAAACACCATATATTTT. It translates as CASSLVGAEGNTIYF.